The 14 T cell receptor beta chains given below trace back to one sample, sequenced in a study of type 1 regulatory T cells (dated by TCRdb to about 2021). The sequencing machine was an Illumina MiSeq. Using fastp trimming at Q25 and MiXCR clonotype assembly, TCRdb reanalyzed the public sequencing data and kept in-frame beta chains. Here each entry gathers all rows of one CDR3 protein and keeps the most common genes and DNA. The sample table contains some 18,000 distinct CDR3 sequences; only one count was recorded for around 9.6% of them. The biggest ten clones account for 2.5% to 3% of the sample. The sequencing input was CD4+ T cells, either the whole sample or a sorted fraction (not recorded which). The source of these receptors is a human donor in good health.

This clonotype was seen at least ten times. The chain links TRBV30 to TRBJ2-3, with 12 bases fitting TRBD2. After removal of 4 bases from V and 6 bases from J, the junction contained 2 bases not matched to a gene. CDR1 GTSNPN and CDR2 SVGIG come from the germline V gene (reference sequence). The CDR3 has 13 amino acids. The CDR3 bases are TGTGCCTGGACGACTAGCGGGAGTGATACGCAGTATTTT. Translation gives CAWTTSGSDTQYF.

V gene TRBV20-1 combines with J gene TRBJ2-1; D possibly corresponds to TRBD2 (5 bases). V dropped 5 bases and J dropped 2 bases, with 16 bases sitting between them. The CDR3 contains 15 residues. Germline loops: CDR1 DFQATT, CDR2 SNEGSKA (reference sequence). This CDR3 reads CSAQGPAGPYNEQFF. The CDR3 region has the DNA TGCAGTGCTCAAGGACCGGCGGGTCCCTACAATGAGCAGTTCTTC.

The CDR3 reads CASFRAGGGEQFF. The CDR3 region has the DNA TGTGCCAGTTTCAGGGCCGGGGGCGGTGAGCAGTTCTTC. The chain joins TRBV12-3 or TRBV12-4 to TRBJ2-1; D may correspond to TRBD1 or TRBD2 (6 bases each). The CDR3 is 13 residues long. Trimming removed 9 bases from V and 9 bases from J, with 18 bases in between.

This clonotype was found a few times. The chain employs TRBV14 and TRBJ2-1; D uncertain. Germline V gene sequence: CDR1 SGHDN, CDR2 FVKESK. The CDR3 is 13 residues long. V lost 0 bases to trimming and J lost 5 bases, with 5 bases between them. CDR3: CASSQDPHNEQFF. The CDR3 DNA is TGTGCCAGCAGCCAAGATCCACACAATGAGCAGTTCTTC.

This clonotype has just a few counts. The chain links TRBV12-3 or TRBV12-4 to TRBJ2-4; 7 bases are a match to TRBD2. This CDR3 comprises 13 residues. With V trimmed by 5 bases and J by 7 bases, 5 bases remained unmatched. The CDR3 protein is CASSTDSGNIQYF. DNA for the CDR3: TGTGCCAGCAGTACAGATAGCGGGAACATTCAGTACTTC.

In the case of this clonotype: A much larger clone is a single base away; this may be a read error. The J gene is TRBJ1-1, the V gene TRBV7-9, with D uncertain. V was cut by 3 bases and J by 11 bases, with 25 bases left in between. The CDR3 is 16 amino acids. CDR1 is SEHNR, CDR2 FQNEAQ, per germline (reference sequence). CDR3 nucleotides: TGTGCCAGCAGCTTTGGAGCGTCCGGGAGTATCCGTCAGGCTTTCTTT. Its protein is CASSFGASGSIRQAFF.

In its sample, this clonotype was seen many times. The chain is built from TRBV12-3 or TRBV12-4 and TRBJ1-1; D is ambiguous. CDR3 length equals 14 residues. V was pared by 6 bases and J by 1 base, with 12 bases between. The CDR3 DNA reads as TGTGCCAGCAGCCCGGGTGGGAAGAACACTGAAGCTTTCTTT. Residues: CASSPGGKNTEAFF.

The gene calls are TRBV4-2 and TRBJ2-1; either TRBD1 or TRBD2 may supply D (5 bases each). The CDR3 spans 16 residues. CDR1 is LGHNA, CDR2 YNFKEQ, per germline. V was clipped by 0 bases and J by 5 bases, with 14 bases between them. CDR3 sequence reads: CASSQDVRRDHNEQFF. CDR3 DNA: TGTGCCAGCAGCCAAGATGTACGACGGGACCACAATGAGCAGTTCTTC.

Sample share makes this clonotype medium-sized. V and J are TRBV5-1 and TRBJ2-3; 9 positions agree with TRBD2. The germline gives CDR1 SGHRS, CDR2 YFSETQ. V lost 4 bases, J lost 5 bases, and 14 bases stayed unmatched. This CDR3 is 17 amino acids long. The CDR3 DNA is TGCGCCAGCAGCCCCCTCGGCGGGAGGGCCAGTCGAGATACGCAGTATTTT. It encodes CASSPLGGRASRDTQYF.

This clonotype was found many times. This chain joins TRBV14 and TRBJ1-6; D ambiguous. CDR1 and CDR2 (germline): SGHDN, FVKESK. This CDR3 region has 14 residues. Trimming cost V 0 bases and J 15 bases, with 15 bases left between them. The CDR3 loop reads CASSQDGQLFDLHF. CDR3 nucleotide sequence: TGTGCCAGCAGCCAAGATGGGCAGCTCTTCGACCTCCACTTT.

This clonotype was counted at least ten times. The chain is built from TRBV5-1 and TRBJ2-5, with TRBD2 identical over 8 bases. The CDR3 length is 16 residues. Germline-derived CDR1 and CDR2 are SGHRS and YFSETQ. The V and J ends lost 1 base and 5 bases, in that order; junction bases with no gene match: 10. The CDR3 coding sequence is TGCGCCAGCAGCTTGACCCCAGCGGGAGTAGGGGAGACCCAGTACTTC. This encodes CASSLTPAGVGETQYF.

This clonotype has a count of ten or more. The DNA for the CDR3 is TGTGCCAGCAGCTTACGAGGGGGAGAGACCCAGTACTTC. Translated: CASSLRGGETQYF. The V gene is TRBV7-3, the J gene TRBJ2-5; possible D gene TRBD1, 6 bases. The CDR3 totals 13 residues. The V gene lost 2 bases and the J gene lost 4 bases, with 8 bases spanning the gap. The germline CDR1 and CDR2 sequences are SGHTA and FQGTGA. Full variable domain (remainder filled in from reference TRBV7-3 and TRBJ2-5): GAGVSQTPSNKVTEKGKYVELRCDPISGHTALYWYRQSLGQGPEFLIYFQGTGAADDSGLPNDRFFAVRPEGSVSTLKIQRTERGDSAVYLCASSLRGGETQYFGPGTRLLVL.

V and J are TRBV9 and TRBJ2-2, with D tentatively TRBD1 or TRBD2 (5 bases each). The V end was cut by 6 bases, the J end by 0 bases, with 12 bases between. Germline lookup yields CDR1 SGDLS and CDR2 YYNGEE. There are 15 residues in the CDR3. The CDR3 region is CASTRDPANTGELFF. The CDR3 DNA follows: TGTGCCAGCACCAGGGACCCAGCGAACACCGGGGAGCTGTTTTTT.

CDR3 bases: TGTGCCAGCAGTTACGTACAGAGGAATCAGCCCCAGCATTTT. Translating it yields CASSYVQRNQPQHF. The J gene is TRBJ1-5, the V gene TRBV6-2 or TRBV6-3; no clear D gene. The CDR3 is made up of 14 amino acids. V lost 2 bases and J 4 bases, leaving 9 bases between the germline ends. The germline CDR1 and CDR2 sequences are MNHEY and SVGEGT.